The text below deals with one TCR beta chain. A much larger clone differs by one base, so this may be a read error. This record belongs to a study of relationships among human T cell subsets. TCR alpha and beta CDR3s were amplified from mRNA by semiquantitative ARM-PCR. ARM-PCR used tagged nested gene-specific primers, then communal superprimers for exponential amplification. TCRdb re-called the multiplex PCR reads with MiXCR, one entry per CDR3 protein. The repertoire holds thousands of distinct CDR3 sequences, around 40% seen once, with around 50% in the top ten. The origin of this receptor is a man between 40 and 49 years old in good health. Material: activated T cells sorted from blood. Sample subset: CD45RA-RO-CD69+ activated T cells.

The CDR3 loop reads CASSLRAGAGNEQFF. The CDR3 DNA reads as TGTGCCAGCAGCTTAAGGGCGGGAGCGGGTAATGAGCAGTTCTTC. V gene TRBV11-2 combines with J gene TRBJ2-1, with 7 bases identical to TRBD2. There are 15 residues in the CDR3. V gave up 2 bases and J gave up 7 bases; unmatched junction bases: 8. In germline, CDR1 is SGHAT, CDR2 FQNNGV.